Following are 30 T cell receptor beta chains from one sample sequenced in a study of T cell responses to AZD1222 COVID-19 vaccine. The repertoire was sequenced with immunoSEQ multiplex PCR; TCRdb's copy has only in-frame clones and lacks some. The sample gives around 100,000 clones, over 90% of which show up once; around 1.7% is in the top ten. Sequencing used peripheral blood, obtained on day 0 of AZD1222 vaccination. These receptors originate from an adult in good health.

V is TRBV15 and J is TRBJ1-3; D is unresolved. In germline, CDR1 is LNHNV, CDR2 YYDKDF (reference sequence). The V end lost 7 bases, the J end lost 0 bases, and 7 bases lay between the germline ends. This CDR3 spans 13 amino acids. The CDR3: CATNEISGNTIYF. In DNA form, the CDR3 reads TGTGCCACCAACGAAATCTCTGGAAACACCATATATTTT.

The CDR3 DNA sequence: TGTGCCAGCAGTTTAAGCCGGGAGGGCCTCCATAATCGTGAGACCCAGTACTTC. Its protein product is CASSLSREGLHNRETQYF. The V call is TRBV27, the J call TRBJ2-5, with 8 bases that match TRBD2. Looked up from germline, CDR1 is MNHEY and CDR2 is SMNVEV (reference sequence). With 2 bases clipped from V and 5 bases from J, the junction kept 16 bases outside the gene matches. This CDR3 comprises 18 residues.

The chain uses TRBV6-1 and TRBJ2-7; D perhaps matches TRBD1 (6 bases). The CDR3 is made up of 15 amino acids. The germline gives CDR1 MNHNS, CDR2 SASEGT. The V gene lost 3 bases and the J gene lost 1 base, with 13 bases spanning the gap. The CDR3: CASSETGQFSYEQYF. The CDR3 nucleotides are TGTGCCAGCAGTGAGACCGGACAGTTTTCCTACGAGCAGTACTTC.

The chain employs TRBV21-1 and TRBJ2-2; the table assigns TRBD1, which was not confirmed against the DNA. TRBV21-1 is a listed pseudogene. CDR3 size: 16 residues. CDR3 DNA sequence: TGTGCCAGCAGCAAAGATAACAGGGGAAGGACCGGGGAGCTGTTTTTT. Protein sequence: CASSKDNRGRTGELFF.

V usage is TRBV27 and J usage is TRBJ2-7; the match to TRBD1 covers 7 bases. This CDR3 spans 15 amino acids. Germline V CDR1 and CDR2: MNHEY, SMNVEV (reference sequence). The V and J ends lost 1 base and 0 bases, in that order; junction bases with no gene match: 3. As DNA, the CDR3 is TGTGCCAGCAGTTTATTCGGGACAGCCTCCTACGAGCAGTACTTC. Its translation is CASSLFGTASYEQYF.

V usage is TRBV10-3 and J usage is TRBJ2-1; D perhaps matches TRBD2 (7 bases). Between the trimmed V and J ends, which lost 5 bases and 6 bases, there was a span of 17 bases. CDR3 length: 15 residues. Germline V CDR1 and CDR2: ENHRY, SYGVKD. The CDR3, as DNA: TGTGCCATCAGTCCGGGGGGCCCGGGGATCAATGAGCAGTTCTTC. Protein sequence: CAISPGGPGINEQFF.

The chain links TRBV28 to TRBJ1-5; 7 positions match TRBD1. With 5 bases clipped from V and 8 bases from J, the junction kept 3 bases outside the gene matches. The CDR3 is 12 residues long. CDR1 is MDHEN and CDR2 is SYDVKM in the germline V gene. The CDR3 coding sequence is TGTGCCAGCAGTCGACAGGGTGAGCCCCAGCATTTT. Translated, it gives CASSRQGEPQHF.

The rearrangement links TRBV7-9 to TRBJ1-5; D gene uncertain. V was trimmed by 1 base and J by 2 bases, leaving 0 bases between them. The CDR3 sequence is 12 residues long. CDR1 is SEHNR, CDR2 FQNEAQ, per germline (reference sequence). In DNA, the CDR3 is TGTGCCAGCAGCTTAGGCAATCAGCCCCAGCATTTT. This sequence encodes CASSLGNQPQHF.

This clone has a single count. The chain recombines TRBV19 with TRBJ2-5, with D perhaps matching TRBD2 (6 bases). CDR3 length: 14 amino acids. Germline values: CDR1 LNHDA, CDR2 SQIVND (reference sequence). V lost 5 bases and J 3 bases, leaving 13 bases between the germline ends. CDR3 residues: CASSAGLTKETQYF. Written as DNA, the CDR3 is TGTGCCAGTAGTGCGGGACTCACCAAAGAGACCCAGTACTTC.

The V call is TRBV7-9, the J call TRBJ1-5, with 7 bases identical to TRBD1. CDR1 is SEHNR, CDR2 FQNEAQ, per germline (reference sequence). V lost 1 base, J lost 6 bases, and 15 bases stayed unmatched. The CDR3 sequence is 18 residues long. CDR3 in DNA: TGTGCCAGCAGCTTAGGCGCCAGGGGGGAAGTGGTCCCTCAGCCCCAGCATTTT. Its translation is CASSLGARGEVVPQPQHF.

This chain links TRBV7-3 with TRBJ2-2; TRBD2 aligns across 7 bases. Trimming cost V 2 bases and J 3 bases; bases outside gene matches: 6. From germline, CDR1 is SGHTA and CDR2 FQGTGA. This CDR3 has 16 residues. Here the CDR3 DNA reads TGTGCCAGCAGCTTAGCCTCGCGGGAGTACACCGGGGAGCTGTTTTTT. It codes for CASSLASREYTGELFF. Full variable domain (missing parts from reference TRBV7-3 and TRBJ2-2): GAGVSQTPSNKVTEKGKYVELRCDPISGHTALYWYRQSLGQGPEFLIYFQGTGAADDSGLPNDRFFAVRPEGSVSTLKIQRTERGDSAVYLCASSLASREYTGELFFGEGSRLTVL.

V usage is TRBV2 and J usage is TRBJ1-5; TRBD1 matches 8 bases. CDR1 is SNHLY and CDR2 is FYNNEI in the germline V gene. Trimming at V came to 5 bases and at J to 8 bases, leaving 5 bases not matched to a gene. The CDR3 runs 13 residues. CDR3 DNA: TGTGCCAGCAGTCCTACAGGGGGTGAGCCCCAGCATTTT. This sequence encodes CASSPTGGEPQHF.

The chain joins TRBV5-1 to TRBJ2-1; 7 nucleotides align to TRBD2. The CDR3 is made up of 15 amino acids. CDR1 SGHRS and CDR2 YFSETQ come from the germline V gene. The trim removed 0 bases at V and 4 bases at J, leaving 4 bases unmatched. The CDR3 is CASSLGSGVYNEQFF. In DNA form, the CDR3 reads TGCGCCAGCAGCTTGGGGAGCGGGGTATACAATGAGCAGTTCTTC.

The chain's CDR3 is CASSLAQGGGELFF. The CDR3 region has the DNA TGTGCCAGCAGCTTAGCGCAGGGTGGCGGGGAGCTGTTTTTT. V and J are TRBV7-9 and TRBJ2-2; D may be TRBD1 (5 bases). This CDR3 has 14 amino acids. V was cut by 0 bases and J by 7 bases, with 9 bases left in between. Germline V gene lookup returns CDR1 SEHNR and CDR2 FQNEAQ (reference sequence).

The rearrangement links TRBV30 to TRBJ2-7; D may be TRBD1 (6 bases). V lost 0 bases and J 2 bases, leaving 23 bases between the germline ends. The V gene's germline CDR1 is GTSNPN and CDR2 SVGIG (reference sequence). The CDR3 length is 18 residues. CDR3 DNA sequence: TGTGCCTGGAGTGTACGAGACGGCATGGGACAAATACCCTACGAGCAGTACTTC. This gives the protein CAWSVRDGMGQIPYEQYF.

The chain employs TRBV10-1 and TRBJ2-2, with TRBD1 as a possible D gene (6 bases). V shed 6 bases and J shed 6 bases, with 14 bases lying between them. Germline lookup yields CDR1 WNHNN and CDR2 SYGVQD (reference sequence). This CDR3 has 14 amino acids. Here the CDR3 DNA reads TGCGCCAGCAGCCTGACAGGAAGAGCCGGGGAGCTGTTTTTT. Amino acids: CASSLTGRAGELFF.

The chain is built from TRBV30 and TRBJ1-6; maybe TRBD1 (6 bases). Germline CDR1 and CDR2: GTSNPN and SVGIG (reference sequence). The CDR3 runs 16 residues. V lost 4 bases and J lost 9, with 22 bases in between. This CDR3 is CAWIGGGPLSGSPLHF. In DNA, the CDR3 is TGTGCCTGGATTGGGGGGGGGCCGCTTTCAGGTTCACCCCTCCACTTT.

CDR3 in amino acids: CASSDGRGGVSGYTF. The CDR3 nucleotides are TGTGCCAGCAGTGACGGGAGAGGGGGGGTTTCTGGCTACACCTTC. This chain joins TRBV6-4 and TRBJ1-2, with D perhaps TRBD1 (6 bases). The CDR3 spans 15 residues. Germline CDR1 MRHNA, CDR2 SNTAGT. V dropped 2 bases and J dropped 7 bases, with 17 bases sitting between them.

This chain uses TRBV6-5 with TRBJ1-5, with D hard to call. Trimming cost V 2 bases and J 6 bases, with 5 bases left between them. Germline V gives CDR1 MNHEY, CDR2 SVGAGI. This CDR3 comprises 12 residues. The CDR3: CASSYGGQPQHF. CDR3 bases: TGTGCCAGCAGTTACGGTGGTCAGCCCCAGCATTTT.

The chain joins TRBV28 to TRBJ2-7; perhaps D is TRBD1 or TRBD2 (5 bases each). Germline CDR1 is MDHEN and CDR2 is SYDVKM. The V end lost 3 bases, the J end lost 0 bases, and 12 bases lay between the germline ends. The CDR3 is made up of 15 amino acids. In nucleotides, the CDR3 is TGTGCCAGCAGTTTTGTGGCAGGGACCTCCTACGAGCAGTACTTC. Translating gives CASSFVAGTSYEQYF. Combining the CDR3 with reference TRBV28 and TRBJ2-7 gives the whole variable domain DVKVTQSSRYLVKRTGEKVFLECVQDMDHENMFWYRQDPGLGLRLIYFSYDVKMKEKGDIPEGYSVSREKKERFSLILESASTNQTSMYLCASSFVAGTSYEQYFGPGTRLTVT.

This clone has more than one count but fewer than ten. The chain is built from TRBV29-1 and TRBJ2-1; D is possibly TRBD1 (6 bases). Germline loops: CDR1 SQVTM, CDR2 ANQGSEA. This CDR3 comprises 14 residues. Trimming took off 7 bases at V and 5 bases at J, with 18 bases between the two ends. The DNA for the CDR3 is TGCAGCGCCAGAACAGGGTATGGACACAATGAGCAGTTCTTC. Encoded protein: CSARTGYGHNEQFF.

V is TRBV27 and J is TRBJ2-7, with a tentative D call TRBD2 (5 bases). CDR3 length equals 13 residues. The V gene's germline CDR1 is MNHEY and CDR2 SMNVEV (reference sequence). The ends were cut back, 3 bases at V and 5 bases at J, with 11 bases in the middle. The CDR3 is CASSFGRGNEQYF. CDR3 DNA sequence: TGTGCCAGCAGTTTTGGGAGAGGCAACGAGCAGTACTTC.

The V and J genes are TRBV2 and TRBJ2-2; 7 bases fit TRBD2. Looked up from germline, CDR1 is SNHLY and CDR2 is FYNNEI. The CDR3 spans 15 residues. J was trimmed by 7 bases and V by 8 bases; bases with no gene match: 13. CDR3: CASFFAAGRGGELFF. The CDR3 nucleotides read TGTGCCAGCTTCTTTGCAGCGGGACGGGGCGGGGAGCTGTTTTTT.

This chain connects TRBV2 to TRBJ1-1; D ambiguous. The CDR3 sequence is 14 residues long. The V and J ends lost 6 bases and 1 base respectively, with 12 bases between them. CDR1 SNHLY and CDR2 FYNNEI come from the germline V gene. The DNA of the CDR3 is TGTGCCAGCAGGTCACTCGAGTGGAACACTGAAGCTTTCTTT. Its translation: CASRSLEWNTEAFF.

V is TRBV5-1 and J is TRBJ1-5, with 9 bases identical to TRBD1. The CDR3 is 15 amino acids. Trimming at V came to 5 bases and at J to 1 base, leaving 4 bases not matched to a gene. The germline V gene encodes CDR1 SGHRS and CDR2 YFSETQ. CDR3 region: CASSPGQGSNQPQHF. The CDR3 DNA is TGCGCCAGCAGTCCCGGACAGGGGAGCAATCAGCCCCAGCATTTT.

The chain is built from TRBV2 and TRBJ1-6; 10 nucleotides align to TRBD1. Germline-derived CDR1 and CDR2 are SNHLY and FYNNEI. Germline trimming cut 6 bases from V and 10 bases from J; bases unmatched to any gene: 6. The CDR3 is 14 residues long. CDR3 nucleotides: TGTGCCAGCAGCCCGACAGGGGGCGGATCACCCCTCCACTTT. It encodes CASSPTGGGSPLHF. Looking up the rest from reference TRBV2 and TRBJ1-6 gives the full variable domain: EPEVTQTPSHQVTQMGQEVILRCVPISNHLYFYWYRQILGQKVEFLVSFYNNEISEKSEIFDDQFSVERPDGSNFTLKIRSTKLEDSAMYFCASSPTGGGSPLHFGNGTRLTVT.

The V and J genes are TRBV9 and TRBJ2-1; 10 bases line up with TRBD2. The CDR3 length is 17 residues. V gave up 0 bases and J gave up 4 bases; unmatched junction bases: 7. CDR1 and CDR2 from the germline V gene are SGDLS and YYNGEE. CDR3 bases: TGTGCCAGCAGCGTAGTTGCCACTAGCGGGACTTACAATGAGCAGTTCTTC. It encodes CASSVVATSGTYNEQFF.

V and J are TRBV4-2 and TRBJ2-1, with D possibly being TRBD2 (6 bases). The CDR3 is made up of 13 amino acids. CDR1 and CDR2 (germline): LGHNA, YNFKEQ. Between the trimmed V and J ends, which lost 8 bases and 5 bases, there was a span of 13 bases. In DNA, the CDR3 is TGTGCCAGCGGACGCTCTAGCGACAATGAGCAGTTCTTC. Translated, it gives CASGRSSDNEQFF.

The J gene is TRBJ2-5, the V gene TRBV6-4; D unresolved. V lost 7 bases to trimming and J lost 0 bases, with 12 bases between them. Germline CDR1 is MRHNA and CDR2 is SNTAGT. This CDR3 has 14 amino acids. CDR3 nucleotide sequence: TGTGCCAGCATCACCGGCGGCGACCAAGAGACCCAGTACTTC. Residues: CASITGGDQETQYF.

Here the CDR3 DNA reads TGTGCCAGCAGCCAAGAGGGGGTGTTGGGACTAGCGGGACTTTACAATGAGCAGTTCTTC. Its translation: CASSQEGVLGLAGLYNEQFF. The rearrangement uses TRBV4-2 and TRBJ2-1; the match to TRBD2 covers 13 bases. Germline V gives CDR1 LGHNA, CDR2 YNFKEQ. The length of the CDR3 is 20 residues. Trimming took 0 bases from V and 4 from J; bases not matched to a gene: 12.